The 19 T cell receptor beta chains in this list originate from one sample, sequenced in a study of T cells in Graves' hyperthyroidism and ophthalmopathy (dated by TCRdb to the late 2010s). The library relied on multiplex PCR. TCRdb names Illumina HiSeq 2000 as the instrument used. Amplification of TCR beta CDR3 regions was carried out from RNA transcripts. A first-round RT-PCR of the TCR CDR3 used the HTBI primer set with the Qiagen OneStep RT-PCR kit. TCRdb's own reprocessing of the public reads used fastp at Q25 and MiXCR and kept productive beta chains. Duplicate CDR3 protein sequences are folded into a single record with the most common DNA and genes. The sample table lists about 720,000 distinct CDR3 sequences, over 15% of them with a count of one. Of the sample, over 15% is held by the ten largest clones. The specimen sequenced was blood. These receptors were obtained from a woman aged 45-60 years with Graves' hyperthyroidism that later progressed to Graves' ophthalmopathy.

This clonotype was picked up a small number of times. The rearrangement links TRBV20-1 to TRBJ2-1; 7 nucleotides match TRBD1. The CDR3 spans 17 residues. After removal of 0 bases from V and 5 bases from J, the junction contained 13 bases not matched to a gene. Germline CDR1 is DFQATT and CDR2 is SNEGSKA (reference sequence). CDR3 amino acids: CSARDHHDRVKNNEQFF. CDR3 DNA sequence: TGCAGTGCTAGAGACCATCACGACAGGGTGAAAAACAATGAGCAGTTCTTC.

In this sample, this clonotype turned up many times. The rearrangement joins TRBV3-1 to TRBJ2-3; D is ambiguous. Per germline, CDR1 LGHDT and CDR2 YNNKEL (reference sequence). V was trimmed by 0 bases and J by 1 base, leaving 8 bases between them. The CDR3 has 15 amino acids. The CDR3, as DNA: TGTGCCAGCAGCCAAGATTATTCAGGCACAGATACGCAGTATTTT. Translated, it gives CASSQDYSGTDTQYF.

This clonotype has only a few counts. The chain recombines TRBV25-1 with TRBJ1-2, with 11 bases that match TRBD1. Germline CDR1 MGHDK, CDR2 SYGVNS. V shed 5 bases, J shed 4 bases, and the junction held 15 bases outside the gene matches. This CDR3 is 18 amino acids long. The CDR3 loop is CASSPRNSGQGAGYGYTF. CDR3 sequence (DNA): TGTGCCAGCAGTCCCCGCAATTCCGGACAGGGGGCCGGCTATGGCTACACCTTC.

This rearrangement joins TRBV9 to TRBJ2-1; weak D call: TRBD2 (5 bases). Germline CDR1 and CDR2: SGDLS and YYNGEE. The V end lost 7 bases, the J end lost 8 bases, and 13 bases lay between the germline ends. This CDR3 spans 12 amino acids. For the CDR3, the DNA is TGTGCCAGCGAAGGCGGGTCCTATGAGCAGTTCTTC. Its translation: CASEGGSYEQFF.

This clonotype was seen many times. The chain is built from TRBV5-1 and TRBJ1-1, with D uncertain. With 0 bases removed from V and 3 bases from J, the gap between germline ends came to 12 bases. The CDR3 covers 15 residues. Germline values: CDR1 SGHRS, CDR2 YFSETQ. CDR3 nucleotide sequence: TGCGCCAGCAGCTTGGTGGGCAAGACGCACACTGAAGCTTTCTTT. Protein product: CASSLVGKTHTEAFF.

This clonotype occurred a few times. DNA of the CDR3: TGTGCCAGCAGTTTTCCGGGTTTCGAGACCCAGTACTTC. As protein: CASSFPGFETQYF. The genes are TRBV12-3 or TRBV12-4 and TRBJ2-5; no reliable D call. CDR3 length equals 13 residues. V was cut by 3 bases and J by 5 bases, with 10 bases left in between.

Ten or more counts support this clonotype. This sequence joins TRBV12-3 or TRBV12-4 and TRBJ2-1; no clear D. CDR3 size: 13 residues. Trimming removed 1 base from V and 2 bases from J, with 3 bases in between. The CDR3 DNA reads TGTGCCAGCAGTTTAGATGCCTACAATGAGCAGTTCTTC. It yields the protein CASSLDAYNEQFF.

The J gene is TRBJ2-7, the V gene TRBV6-1; 8 positions match TRBD1. Germline CDR1 is MNHNS and CDR2 is SASEGT. Trimming took 7 bases from V and 5 from J; bases not matched to a gene: 16. The CDR3 loop spans 16 amino acids. This CDR3 is CASTLKGQGGTHEQYF. The CDR3 region has the DNA TGTGCCAGCACTCTTAAAGGACAGGGAGGTACCCACGAGCAGTACTTC.

This clonotype showed up just a few times. The rearrangement joins TRBV6-2 or TRBV6-3 to TRBJ2-6; no clear D gene. Looked up from germline, CDR1 is MNHEY and CDR2 is SVGEGT. The length of the CDR3 is 16 residues. Trimming stripped 0 bases from V and 0 bases from J, with 6 bases between. Here the CDR3 reads CASSYSSLSGANVLTF. Written as DNA, the CDR3 is TGTGCCAGCAGTTACTCCTCCCTCTCTGGGGCCAACGTCCTGACTTTC.

This chain uses TRBV4-2 with TRBJ1-1; TRBD1 aligns across 7 bases. With 3 bases clipped from V and 3 bases from J, the junction kept 7 bases outside the gene matches. The CDR3 totals 15 residues. Germline values: CDR1 LGHNA, CDR2 YNFKEQ. CDR3: CASSQRQGSDTEAFF. DNA of the CDR3: TGTGCCAGCAGCCAGCGACAGGGTTCGGACACTGAAGCTTTCTTT.

This sequence joins TRBV7-3 and TRBJ2-3; D remains ambiguous. The end of the DNA fits TRBJ1-5 better, so the J call may be wrong. CDR3 length equals 11 residues. The germline CDR1 and CDR2 sequences are SGHTA and FQGTGA. The CDR3 loop is CASSPGDTQHF. The CDR3 bases are TGTGCCAGCAGCCCTGGAGATACGCAGCATTTT.

Many counts were recorded for this clonotype. This chain links TRBV14 with TRBJ2-7; D could derive from TRBD1 or TRBD2 (5 bases each). V lost 5 bases and J 1 base, leaving 15 bases between the germline ends. The CDR3 has 15 amino acids. CDR1 is SGHDN and CDR2 is FVKESK in the germline V gene. In DNA, the CDR3 is TGTGCCAGCAGCGGACCCGGGACGAGTTCCTACGAGCAGTACTTC. Its translation: CASSGPGTSSYEQYF.

This clonotype has only a few counts. This chain connects TRBV5-1 to TRBJ1-2; D is unclear. The germline gives CDR1 SGHRS, CDR2 YFSETQ. The ends were cut back, 5 bases at V and 3 bases at J, with 14 bases in the middle. This CDR3 is built from 14 residues. In nucleotides, the CDR3 is TGCGCCAGCAGTCAGACTCGGCCGGACTATGGCTACACCTTC. The encoded protein is CASSQTRPDYGYTF.

This chain joins TRBV6-2 or TRBV6-3 and TRBJ2-1, with 7 bases fitting TRBD2. J gave up 9 bases and V 6 bases, and 8 bases lay outside the gene matches. CDR3 length: 13 residues. Germline V CDR1 and CDR2: MNHEY, SVGEGT. This CDR3 is CASSGGYLGEQFF. In DNA, the CDR3 is TGTGCCAGCAGCGGGGGGTATCTTGGTGAGCAGTTCTTC.

This clonotype was observed at least ten times. The chain links TRBV18 to TRBJ2-7; no definite D call. Trimming took 4 bases from V and 4 from J, leaving 14 bases between them. CDR3 length: 14 amino acids. Germline CDR1 reads KGHSH; CDR2 reads LQKENI. The CDR3 here is CASSHNYNPYEQYF. DNA of the CDR3: TGTGCCAGCTCACACAACTACAACCCGTACGAGCAGTACTTC.

The chain couples TRBV14 to TRBJ1-2; the match to TRBD1 covers 8 bases. The V gene's germline CDR1 is SGHDN and CDR2 FVKESK. The CDR3 sequence is 16 residues long. Trimming at V came to 0 bases and at J to 0 bases, leaving 3 bases not matched to a gene. The CDR3 reads CASSQDRGPANYGYTF. The CDR3 region has the DNA TGTGCCAGCAGCCAAGACAGGGGGCCCGCTAACTATGGCTACACCTTC.

In this sample, this clonotype turned up a few times. V and J are TRBV6-2 or TRBV6-3 and TRBJ2-3, with TRBD2 matching 10 bases. The CDR3 consists of 14 residues. The germline gives CDR1 MNHEY, CDR2 SVGEGT. With V trimmed by 6 bases and J by 10 bases, 10 bases remained unmatched. CDR3 protein: CASRSGGAQGAQYF. In DNA, the CDR3 is TGTGCCAGCAGGAGCGGGGGGGCCCAGGGTGCGCAGTATTTT.

This clonotype occurred a few times. The rearrangement joins TRBV15 to TRBJ2-1, with 11 nucleotides matching TRBD2. Germline V gives CDR1 LNHNV, CDR2 YYDKDF (reference sequence). V dropped 2 bases and J dropped 7; count of bases not matched to a gene: 7. The CDR3 is 16 amino acids. The CDR3 DNA follows: TGTGCCACCAGCAGACTTAGCGGGGGGGCGGGGAATGAGCAGTTCTTC. This codes for CATSRLSGGAGNEQFF.

This clonotype was counted a few times. The J gene is TRBJ1-6, the V gene TRBV5-1; a weak D match, TRBD1 (6 bases). Germline CDR1 reads SGHRS; CDR2 reads YFSETQ. Trimming shortened V by 0 bases and J by 4 bases, and 14 bases separated the two germline ends. CDR3 size: 17 residues. The CDR3 nucleotides read TGCGCCAGCAGCTTGGATGGGGGCGAGGGATATAATTCACCCCTCCACTTT. Encoded protein: CASSLDGGEGYNSPLHF.